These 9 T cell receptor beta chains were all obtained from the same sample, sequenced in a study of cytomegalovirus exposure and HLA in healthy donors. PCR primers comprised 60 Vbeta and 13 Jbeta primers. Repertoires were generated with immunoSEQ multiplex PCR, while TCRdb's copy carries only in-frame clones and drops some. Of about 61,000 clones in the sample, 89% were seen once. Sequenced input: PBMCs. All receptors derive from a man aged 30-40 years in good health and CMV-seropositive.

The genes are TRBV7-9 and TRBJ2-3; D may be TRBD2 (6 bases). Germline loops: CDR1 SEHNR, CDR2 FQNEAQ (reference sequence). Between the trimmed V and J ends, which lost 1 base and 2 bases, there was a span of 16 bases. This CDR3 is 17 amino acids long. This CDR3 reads CASSLDGSGPVTDTQYF. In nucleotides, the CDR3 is TGTGCCAGCAGCTTAGATGGTAGCGGACCAGTCACAGATACGCAGTATTTT.

CDR3 bases: TGTGCCAGCAGCCCGACAGTGAACACTGAAGCTTTCTTT. This sequence encodes CASSPTVNTEAFF. V is TRBV13 and J is TRBJ1-1, with a possible D match to TRBD1 (5 bases). The CDR3 spans 13 residues. Trimming removed 5 bases from V and 0 bases from J, with 7 bases in between. Per germline, CDR1 PRHDT and CDR2 FYEKMQ (reference sequence).

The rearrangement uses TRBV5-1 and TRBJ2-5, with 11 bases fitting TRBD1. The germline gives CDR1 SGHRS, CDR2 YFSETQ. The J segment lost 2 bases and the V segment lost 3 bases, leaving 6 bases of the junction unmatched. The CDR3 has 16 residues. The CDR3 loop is CASSSPGQGVQETQYF. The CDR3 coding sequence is TGCGCCAGCAGCTCGCCGGGACAGGGGGTTCAAGAGACCCAGTACTTC.

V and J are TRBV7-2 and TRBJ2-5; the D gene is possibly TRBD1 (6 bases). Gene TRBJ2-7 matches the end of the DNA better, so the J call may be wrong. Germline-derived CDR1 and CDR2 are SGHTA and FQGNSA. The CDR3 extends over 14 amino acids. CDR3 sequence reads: CASSPGESSYEQYF. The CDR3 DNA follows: TGTGCCAGCAGCCCAGGGGAGAGCTCCTACGAGCAGTACTTC.

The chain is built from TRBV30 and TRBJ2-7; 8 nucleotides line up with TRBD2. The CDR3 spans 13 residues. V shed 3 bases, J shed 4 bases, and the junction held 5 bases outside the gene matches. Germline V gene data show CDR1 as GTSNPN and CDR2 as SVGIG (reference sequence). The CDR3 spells CAWSGGGTYEQYF. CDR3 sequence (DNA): TGTGCCTGGAGCGGGGGGGGGACGTACGAGCAGTACTTC.

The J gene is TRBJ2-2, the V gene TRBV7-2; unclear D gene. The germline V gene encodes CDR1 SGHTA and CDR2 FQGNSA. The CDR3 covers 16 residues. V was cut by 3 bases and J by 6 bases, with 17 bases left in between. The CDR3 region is CASSFNTGLLSGELFF. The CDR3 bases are TGTGCCAGCAGCTTTAACACGGGTCTCTTATCCGGGGAGCTGTTTTTT.

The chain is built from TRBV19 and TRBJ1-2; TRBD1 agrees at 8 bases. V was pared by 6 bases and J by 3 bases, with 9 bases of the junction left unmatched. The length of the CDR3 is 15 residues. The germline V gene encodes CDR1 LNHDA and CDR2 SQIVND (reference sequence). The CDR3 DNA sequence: TGTGCCAGTAGCCCTCAGGGGGCTGCGGACTATGGCTACACCTTC. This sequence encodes CASSPQGAADYGYTF.

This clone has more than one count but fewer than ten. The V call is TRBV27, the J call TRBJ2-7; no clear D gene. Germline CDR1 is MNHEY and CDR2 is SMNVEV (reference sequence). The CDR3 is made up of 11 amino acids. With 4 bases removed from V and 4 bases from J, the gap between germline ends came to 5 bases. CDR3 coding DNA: TGTGCCAGCAGTTCCTCTTACGAGCAGTACTTC. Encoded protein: CASSSSYEQYF.

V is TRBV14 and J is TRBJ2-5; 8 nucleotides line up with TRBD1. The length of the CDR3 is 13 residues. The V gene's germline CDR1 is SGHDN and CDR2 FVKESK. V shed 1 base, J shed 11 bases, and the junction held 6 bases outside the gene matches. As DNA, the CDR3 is TGTGCCAGCAGCCAAGGGAAGACAGGGGAGCAGTACTTC. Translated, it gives CASSQGKTGEQYF.